The clone carrying this T cell receptor beta chain came up a few times. This record comes from a study of shared clonotypes between healthy human individuals. Study in general: With ages of 18 to 49, the donors were a couple of women and three men.

Researchers ran the assay at a deep level. Splitting of each subset's genomic DNA was done evenly across several immunoSEQ plates. Generated by immunoSEQ multiplex PCR, the TCRdb table keeps only in-frame clones and is missing some. Among fewer than 650,000 clones, around 78% were seen once, and the ten largest hold around 11%. In germline, CDR1 is SNHLY, CDR2 FYNNEI. Trimming stripped 4 bases from V and 1 base from J, with 10 bases between. The CDR3 length is 14 residues. The material sequenced was PBMCs. The chain combines TRBV2 with TRBJ2-5; TRBD2 might be the D (5 bases). The origin of this receptor is a woman in her forties in good health. Some clones in this sample may be carry-over from other donors' samples. CDR3 in DNA: TGTGCCAGCAGTGGAGGGCGGACCCAAGAGACCCAGTACTTC. It codes for CASSGGRTQETQYF.